Sequencing of this T cell receptor (beta chain) was carried out in a study of shared clonotypes between healthy human individuals. Overall study findings and caveats: The generation probabilities recorded for non-shared clonotypes fell below those of clonotypes shared by all four donors. Among donors, the sharing of clonotypes was expected to be influenced by sequencing depth.

CDR1 and CDR2 from the germline V gene are SNHLY and FYNNEI. The CDR3 is made up of 15 amino acids. Deletions cut 8 bases from V and 0 bases from J, with 13 bases between. This clone was seen a handful of times. Its antigen is as yet unknown. CD4+ cells were split into CD45RA+ naive and CD45RA-negative memory subsets. Libraries were prepared by immunoSEQ multiplex PCR; TCRdb keeps only in-frame clonotypes and omits some of them. The sample includes around 1,000,000 clones, roughly 80% of them seen just once. The clonotype was recovered from a man younger than 30 in good health. Some clones in this sample may be carry-over from other donors' samples. The chain uses TRBV2 and TRBJ2-2; tentatively, D is TRBD2 (5 bases). Material for sequencing was memory CD4+ T cells from PBMCs. Subset given: CD45RA-negative fraction. CDR3 amino acids: CASAGVATNTGELFF. CDR3 nucleotides: TGTGCCAGCGCCGGGGTCGCAACGAACACCGGGGAGCTGTTTTTT.